This TCR beta chain was captured by sequencing in a study of blood T cells in healthy people across ages. Whole-study results and caveats: One million T cells yielded diversity estimates that were considered underestimates. Roughly linear declines in TCR beta diversity per million T cells occurred with age. Diversity was higher, and naive CD4+ cells more numerous, in long-lived donors than in aged donors.

It was with a sample-barcoded 5' primer and a J-beta primer mix that a second PCR of about 6 to 12 cycles was run. TCRdb called the 5' RACE reads again in MiXCR, with one record for every CDR3 protein. The sample includes around 870,000 distinct CDR3 sequences, 29% of them seen just once. Many counts were recorded for this clonotype. Its matching antigen is unknown. This CDR3 contains 13 residues. V lost 3 bases to trimming and J lost 8 bases; unmatched junction nucleotides: 3. CDR1 KGHSH and CDR2 LQKENI come from the germline V gene. Donors were systemically healthy Caucasian individuals from Russia aged roughly 6 to 95 years.

This chain links TRBV18 with TRBJ1-5; TRBD1 aligns across 8 bases. The sequence derives from a woman older than 75 in good health. The material sequenced was blood. The CDR3 protein is CASSPDRVEPQHF. The CDR3 nucleotides read TGTGCCAGCTCACCGGACAGGGTAGAGCCCCAGCATTTT.